This T cell receptor beta chain was found in a study of cytomegalovirus exposure and HLA in healthy donors. Primers: 60 Vbeta forward and 13 Jbeta reverse. Repertoires were generated with immunoSEQ multiplex PCR, while TCRdb's copy carries only in-frame clones and drops some. The sample consists of about 150,000 clones, over 80% of them appearing once. The ends were cut back, 7 bases at V and 0 bases at J, with 7 bases in the middle. Germline values: CDR1 SQVTM, CDR2 ANQGSEA. The CDR3 runs 12 residues. This clone was observed a few times. The sequence derives from a boy aged 2-15 years in good health and CMV-seronegative. The genes are TRBV29-1 and TRBJ2-1, with D possibly being TRBD2 (5 bases). What was sequenced was PBMCs. CDR3 sequence (DNA): TGCAGCGGGACTGGCTCCTACAATGAGCAGTTCTTC. It encodes CSGTGSYNEQFF.